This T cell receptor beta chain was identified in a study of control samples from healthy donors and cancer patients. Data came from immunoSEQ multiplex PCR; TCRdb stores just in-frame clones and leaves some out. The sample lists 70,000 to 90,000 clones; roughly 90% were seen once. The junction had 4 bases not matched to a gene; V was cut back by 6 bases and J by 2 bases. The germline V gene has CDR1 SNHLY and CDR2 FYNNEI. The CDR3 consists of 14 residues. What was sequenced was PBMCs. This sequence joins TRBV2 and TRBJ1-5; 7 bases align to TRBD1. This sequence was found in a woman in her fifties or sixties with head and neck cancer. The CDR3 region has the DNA TGTGCCAGCAGGGGAACAGGGGGCAATCAGCCCCAGCATTTT. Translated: CASRGTGGNQPQHF.